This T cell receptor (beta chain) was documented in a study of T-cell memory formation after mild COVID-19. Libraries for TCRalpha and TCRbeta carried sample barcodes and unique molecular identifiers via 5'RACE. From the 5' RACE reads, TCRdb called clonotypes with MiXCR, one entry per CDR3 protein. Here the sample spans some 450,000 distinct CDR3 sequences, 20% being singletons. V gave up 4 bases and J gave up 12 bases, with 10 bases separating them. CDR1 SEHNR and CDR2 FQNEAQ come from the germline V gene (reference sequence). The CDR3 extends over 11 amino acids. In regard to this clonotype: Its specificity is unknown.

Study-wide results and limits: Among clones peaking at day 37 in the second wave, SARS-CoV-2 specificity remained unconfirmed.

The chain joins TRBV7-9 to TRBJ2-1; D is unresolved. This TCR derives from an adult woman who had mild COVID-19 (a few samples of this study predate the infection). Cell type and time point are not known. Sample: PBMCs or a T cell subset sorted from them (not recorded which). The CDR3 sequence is CASSSGSGQFF. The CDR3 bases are TGTGCCAGCAGCTCCGGATCCGGGCAGTTCTTC.